One and the same sample provided the 8 T cell receptor beta chains below, sequenced in a study of T cell responses to AZD1222 COVID-19 vaccine (dated by TCRdb to about 2021). The time point label of this sample denotes: baseline before first vaccination. Libraries came from the immunoSEQ multiplex PCR assay. What TCRdb holds here is the immuneACCESS table cut down to in-frame rearrangements. Part of the clones is not present; checked against another copy, under half of the missing clones reflect an unresolved V gene, and the others are unexplained. Within this sample are 100,000 or so clones, with approximately 90% of them counted one time only. The ten largest clones capture about 2.5% of the sample. The material was peripheral blood, obtained on day 0 of AZD1222 vaccination. The receptors were sampled from an adult in good health.

This clone has only one observation. The genes are TRBV5-1 and TRBJ1-1; D is possibly TRBD1 (6 bases). CDR3 size: 14 residues. Germline V gene sequence: CDR1 SGHRS, CDR2 YFSETQ. Trimming took off 5 bases at V and 3 bases at J, with 14 bases between the two ends. DNA of the CDR3: TGCGCCAGCAGAAACAGGGTTCAGGACACTGAAGCTTTCTTT. This encodes CASRNRVQDTEAFF.

The count of this clone is one. The chain uses TRBV7-3 and TRBJ2-5, with TRBD2 matching 7 bases. After removal of 2 bases from V and 1 base from J, the junction contained 10 bases not matched to a gene. CDR1 SGHTA and CDR2 FQGTGA come from the germline V gene. The CDR3 has 17 residues. This CDR3 is CASSLVGGSGSQETQYF. The CDR3 region has the DNA TGTGCCAGCAGCTTAGTAGGAGGTAGCGGGTCCCAAGAGACCCAGTACTTC.

The count of this clone is one. V is TRBV5-4 and J is TRBJ1-4; unclear D gene. V lost 3 bases and J 8 bases, leaving 14 bases between the germline ends. CDR3 length equals 14 residues. Germline V CDR1 and CDR2: SGHNT, YYREEE (reference sequence). In DNA, the CDR3 is TGTGCCAGCAGCTCGAGAATGGAAGGGGAAAAACTGTTTTTT. Protein sequence: CASSSRMEGEKLFF.

The V call is TRBV7-9, the J call TRBJ2-2, with 7 bases matching TRBD1. V shed 3 bases, J shed 1 base, and the junction held 2 bases outside the gene matches. The CDR3 has 15 amino acids. Per germline, CDR1 SEHNR and CDR2 FQNEAQ (reference sequence). CDR3 residues: CASSLGQMNTGELFF. The CDR3 coding sequence is TGTGCCAGCAGCTTGGGACAGATGAACACCGGGGAGCTGTTTTTT.

The chain has TRBV3-1 (or the pseudogene TRBV3-2) and TRBJ2-6, with D possibly called TRBD1 or TRBD2 (5 bases each). Germline V gives CDR1 LGHDT, CDR2 YNNKEL (reference sequence). This CDR3 has 19 amino acids. V was shortened by 0 bases and J by 0 bases, with 15 bases between the two germline ends. CDR3 DNA sequence: TGTGCCAGCAGCCAAGAACGACGGACAACTAGCTCTGGGGCCAACGTCCTGACTTTC. Its protein product is CASSQERRTTSSGANVLTF.

This clone was seen a handful of times. The rearrangement joins TRBV11-1 to TRBJ1-1; D remains ambiguous. Trimming removed 2 bases from V and 3 bases from J, with 10 bases in between. The germline V gene has CDR1 SGHAT and CDR2 FQDESV (reference sequence). This CDR3 is built from 14 residues. This chain's CDR3 is CASSLWVDDTEAFF. In DNA, the CDR3 is TGTGCCAGCAGCTTATGGGTTGACGACACTGAAGCTTTCTTT.

The chain is built from TRBV19 and TRBJ2-2; 8 bases are shared with TRBD2. CDR1 and CDR2 from the germline V gene are LNHDA and SQIVND (reference sequence). V was clipped by 5 bases and J by 5 bases; unmatched bases: 16. This CDR3 has 18 residues. The CDR3 sequence: CASSGKRGLAGSTGELFF. As DNA, the CDR3 is TGTGCCAGTAGTGGGAAGCGGGGTTTAGCGGGGAGTACCGGGGAGCTGTTTTTT. Full variable domain (missing parts from reference TRBV19 and TRBJ2-2): DGGITQSPKYLFRKEGQNVTLSCEQNLNHDAMYWYRQDPGQGLRLIYYSQIVNDFQKGDIAEGYSVSREKKESFPLTVTSAQKNPTAFYLCASSGKRGLAGSTGELFFGEGSRLTVL.

The sample holds a few counts of this clone. The chain is built from TRBV10-3 and TRBJ1-1; the match to TRBD1 covers 7 bases. The ends lost 4 bases at V and 4 bases at J; junction bases unmatched: 6. CDR3 length equals 14 residues. Germline loops: CDR1 ENHRY, CDR2 SYGVKD. CDR3 amino acids: CAISAGDRATEAFF. Written as DNA, the CDR3 is TGTGCCATCAGTGCGGGAGACAGGGCCACTGAAGCTTTCTTT.